The 18 T cell receptor beta chains reported below all come from one sample, sequenced in a study of sequential checkpoint blockade in melanoma. Treatment specified: randomized to nivolumab then ipilimumab (arm A) or the reverse (arm B). Clones were read by immunoSEQ multiplex PCR, and TCRdb kept only the in-frame ones, dropping some. In the table there are roughly 1,500 clones, about 23% of which are singletons. Specimen: tumor tissue (inferred from file names), collected from a patient given nivolumab and ipilimumab in sequence. These receptors originate from a human donor with melanoma.

This clone showed up just a few times. The chain recombines TRBV6-8 with TRBJ1-5; possibly TRBD1 for D (6 bases). The CDR3 sequence is 14 residues long. V was cut by 6 bases and J by 1 base, with 10 bases left in between. From germline, CDR1 is MNHGY and CDR2 SAAAGT. This CDR3 reads CASRDRGSNQPQHF. The CDR3 bases are TGTGCCAGCAGGGACAGAGGGAGCAATCAGCCCCAGCATTTT.

This chain uses TRBV15 with TRBJ1-2, with D maybe TRBD1 (6 bases). The CDR3 runs 16 residues. Trimming took off 0 bases at V and 6 bases at J, with 17 bases between the two ends. Looked up from germline, CDR1 is LNHNV and CDR2 is YYDKDF (reference sequence). This CDR3 reads CATSRDHSGVRDGYTF. The CDR3 nucleotides read TGTGCCACCAGCAGAGATCATTCAGGGGTGAGGGATGGCTACACCTTC.

CDR3 sequence reads: CATRTSGTSDTQYF. DNA for the CDR3: TGTGCCACCAGGACTAGCGGGACCTCAGATACGCAGTATTTT. The rearrangement joins TRBV6-8 to TRBJ2-3; 12 nucleotides line up with TRBD2. V trimming: 10 bases; J trimming: 4 bases; junction bases outside the gene matches: 6. Germline V CDR1 and CDR2: MNHGY, SAAAGT. The CDR3 sequence is 14 residues long.

The V call is TRBV6-8, the J call TRBJ1-1; 10 bases agree with TRBD1. This CDR3 comprises 14 residues. Germline assignment: CDR1 MNHGY and CDR2 SAAAGT. V lost 6 bases to trimming and J lost 1 base; unmatched junction nucleotides: 2. The CDR3 DNA reads as TGTGCCAGCAGGGGACAGGGGAAGAACACTGAAGCTTTCTTT. Translated, it gives CASRGQGKNTEAFF.

The chain is built from TRBV10-2 and TRBJ2-7; 8 nucleotides agree with TRBD1. There are 13 residues in the CDR3. CDR1 WSHSY and CDR2 SAAADI come from the germline V gene. V lost 7 bases, J lost 5 bases, and 7 bases stayed unmatched. The CDR3 bases are TGCGCCAGCATCTCGGACAGGGCCAACGAGCAGTACTTC. Encoded protein: CASISDRANEQYF.

This clone is deemed medium-sized. This chain links TRBV9 with TRBJ2-1; 7 bases fit TRBD2. The germline CDR1 and CDR2 sequences are SGDLS and YYNGEE. Losses at the gene ends were 3 bases for V and 4 bases for J; bases not matched to a gene: 10. The CDR3 runs to 16 residues. The CDR3 spells CASSASRGNQYNEQFF. As DNA, the CDR3 is TGTGCCAGCAGCGCATCGCGGGGGAACCAGTACAATGAGCAGTTCTTC.

This chain links TRBV11-3 with TRBJ2-7; the match to TRBD2 covers 10 bases. Germline CDR1 is SGHNT and CDR2 is YENEEA. V lost 3 bases to trimming and J lost 5 bases; unmatched junction nucleotides: 7. The CDR3 totals 15 residues. As DNA, the CDR3 is TGTGCCAGCAGCTTCGCTAGCGGGAGTACGGACGAGCAGTACTTC. Its protein is CASSFASGSTDEQYF. Full variable domain (missing parts from reference TRBV11-3 and TRBJ2-7): EAGVVQSPRYKIIEKKQPVAFWCNPISGHNTLYWYLQNLGQGPELLIRYENEEAVDDSQLPKDRFSAERLKGVDSTLKIQPAELGDSAVYLCASSFASGSTDEQYFGPGTRLTVT.

The V gene is TRBV25-1, the J gene TRBJ2-7; D gene ambiguous. Trimming took 6 bases from V and 4 from J, leaving 13 bases between them. The CDR3 has 13 amino acids. CDR1 and CDR2 from the germline V gene are MGHDK and SYGVNS. CDR3 sequence (DNA): TGTGCCAGCAGCTCTAGAGCGCAGTACGAGCAGTACTTC. This translates into CASSSRAQYEQYF.

V gene TRBV6-8 combines with J gene TRBJ2-7, with D possibly TRBD1 on 7 matching bases. The CDR3 is 17 amino acids. Germline lookup yields CDR1 MNHGY and CDR2 SAAAGT. V lost 6 bases and J 1 base, leaving 22 bases between the germline ends. The chain's CDR3 is CASSLDREAHRSYEQYF. CDR3 sequence (DNA): TGTGCCAGCAGCCTCGACAGGGAGGCCCACCGATCCTACGAGCAGTACTTC.

This rearrangement joins TRBV10-2 to TRBJ1-4; D is unclear. Trimming took 3 bases from V and 8 from J, leaving 13 bases between them. Germline lookup yields CDR1 WSHSY and CDR2 SAAADI. The CDR3 totals 14 residues. CDR3 coding DNA: TGCGCCAGCAGTGATCCAGTGGAAGGGGAAAAACTGTTTTTT. Its translation: CASSDPVEGEKLFF.

This clone is labeled as medium-sized (0.01 to 0.1%). This chain uses TRBV11-3 with TRBJ2-2, with D unresolved. This CDR3 spans 15 amino acids. CDR1 and CDR2 (germline): SGHNT, YENEEA. V lost 1 base, J lost 1 base, and 7 bases lay in between. CDR3 bases: TGTGCCAGCAGCTTAGGACGGCAGAACACCGGGGAGCTGTTTTTT. It translates to CASSLGRQNTGELFF. Complete variable domain (other parts from reference TRBV11-3 and TRBJ2-2): EAGVVQSPRYKIIEKKQPVAFWCNPISGHNTLYWYLQNLGQGPELLIRYENEEAVDDSQLPKDRFSAERLKGVDSTLKIQPAELGDSAVYLCASSLGRQNTGELFFGEGSRLTVL.

The chain uses TRBV14 and TRBJ2-1; D call uncertain. The ends were cut back, 4 bases at V and 10 bases at J, with 14 bases in the middle. The CDR3 is 13 residues long. Germline V lookup: CDR1 SGHDN, CDR2 FVKESK. The CDR3 here is CASSPYDSSEQFF. For the CDR3, the DNA is TGTGCCAGCAGCCCTTACGACTCCTCGGAGCAGTTCTTC.

The genes are TRBV19 and TRBJ2-1; D perhaps matches TRBD2 (5 bases). This CDR3 region has 15 residues. Trimming took off 3 bases at V and 2 bases at J, with 11 bases between the two ends. Germline assignment: CDR1 LNHDA and CDR2 SQIVND (reference sequence). In nucleotides, the CDR3 is TGTGCCAGTAGTATGAGGGTGGAACCCTACAATGAGCAGTTCTTC. Protein: CASSMRVEPYNEQFF.

V gene TRBV9 combines with J gene TRBJ2-4, with D perhaps matching TRBD1 or TRBD2 (6 bases each). V lost 4 bases and J 3 bases, leaving 11 bases between the germline ends. CDR1 and CDR2 (germline): SGDLS, YYNGEE. The CDR3 is 14 amino acids. The CDR3 sequence is CASSPGGGKNIQYF. The CDR3, as DNA: TGTGCCAGCAGCCCAGGAGGGGGCAAAAACATTCAGTACTTC.

In its sample, this clone is medium-sized. The chain carries TRBV6-8 and TRBJ2-5; D ambiguous. Trimming took 11 bases from V and 4 from J, leaving 20 bases between them. The germline V gene has CDR1 MNHGY and CDR2 SAAAGT. CDR3 length: 14 amino acids. The CDR3 bases are TGTGCCTCCCAGACCCGTTTAAGCAGAGAGACCCAGTACTTC. Its translation is CASQTRLSRETQYF.

In its sample, this clone ranks as medium-sized. The genes are TRBV6-8 and TRBJ1-2; D uncertain. Germline CDR1 reads MNHGY; CDR2 reads SAAAGT. CDR3 length: 14 amino acids. V was clipped by 6 bases and J by 7 bases, with 18 bases between them. Here the CDR3 DNA reads TGTGCCAGCAGCCCATCCTTTGGAATTAGTGGCTACACCTTC. Translation gives CASSPSFGISGYTF.

This clone has only a few counts. The chain couples TRBV30 to TRBJ2-1; 8 nucleotides align to TRBD1. Germline V gene data show CDR1 as GTSNPN and CDR2 as SVGIG (reference sequence). Losses at the gene ends were 8 bases for V and 10 bases for J; bases not matched to a gene: 10. The CDR3 is 12 residues long. CDR3: CAGHPGTGEQFF. CDR3 bases: TGTGCCGGGCACCCCGGGACAGGCGAGCAGTTCTTC.

This clone was detected a few times. The chain couples TRBV30 to TRBJ1-1; no firm D call. The V gene lost 2 bases and the J gene lost 4 bases, with 14 bases spanning the gap. Germline CDR1 and CDR2: GTSNPN and SVGIG (reference sequence). CDR3 length: 14 amino acids. As DNA, the CDR3 is TGTGCCTGGAGTCCGGACTTAAAGGTCACTGAAGCTTTCTTT. It codes for CAWSPDLKVTEAFF.